The 3 T cell receptor beta chains reported below all come from one sample, sequenced in a study of cytomegalovirus exposure and HLA in healthy donors. The PCR made use of 60 Vbeta and 13 Jbeta primers. Using immunoSEQ multiplex PCR, the repertoire was profiled, and TCRdb retains in-frame clones only, with some absent. The table has more than 100,000 clones, around 67% seen once; the top ten hold 4% to 5%. The sample consisted of PBMCs. These receptors were collected from a woman in her forties in good health and CMV-seronegative.

This chain uses TRBV5-1 with TRBJ1-4, with 7 bases lining up with TRBD1. Germline CDR1 is SGHRS and CDR2 is YFSETQ. This CDR3 spans 16 amino acids. Trimming removed 4 bases from V and 7 bases from J; junction bases left unmatched: 13. The CDR3 DNA reads TGCGCCAGCAGCATAGGAGGGGGCGGAGGTGGTGAAAAACTGTTTTTT. It encodes CASSIGGGGGGEKLFF.

This clone was counted only a few times. The chain carries TRBV4-1 and TRBJ1-2; D is unclear. The CDR3 sequence is 16 residues long. The germline V gene encodes CDR1 MGHRA and CDR2 YSYEKL. V was shortened by 2 bases and J by 7 bases, with 20 bases between the two germline ends. CDR3 amino acids: CASSQPLTERPGGYTF. DNA for the CDR3: TGCGCCAGCAGCCAACCACTCACGGAGCGGCCGGGTGGCTACACCTTC.

V and J are TRBV5-4 and TRBJ2-1, with D unresolved. The V end was cut by 2 bases, the J end by 4 bases, with 7 bases between. This CDR3 has 13 amino acids. Germline V CDR1 and CDR2: SGHNT, YYREEE (reference sequence). This CDR3 reads CASSFGLYNEQFF. The CDR3 DNA reads TGTGCCAGCAGCTTTGGGCTTTACAATGAGCAGTTCTTC.